The clone carrying this T cell receptor beta chain occurred a few times. The CDR3 is 15 residues long. Germline assignment: CDR1 SGHAT and CDR2 FQNNGV. Trimming removed 8 bases from V and 1 base from J, with 17 bases in between. Membership in each cohort depended on participant-reported clinical history. The source of the sample is a study of blood T cell repertoires in COVID-19. Study details: The analysed material was cDNA or gDNA that came from T cells, B-cell-depleted T cells, or PBMCs.

Authors' methods: Amplification of reference gene primers was used by the study to estimate nucleated cell counts. TCRdb's copy holds only in-frame clones and misses some; the assay was immunoSEQ multiplex PCR. V and J calls and clone size are those listed in that table; D and trimming were worked out from the DNA. The data hold 230,000 or so clones, with 88% observed a single time. The source of this sequence is a woman aged 25 to 39 who had recovered from COVID-19. The rearrangement links TRBV11-2 to TRBJ1-1; D unclear. Sequencing input: PBMCs or T cells enriched from blood (not recorded which). The CDR3 region has the DNA TGTGCCAGCTCTTCTTTTTTGTCTAGGAACACTGAAGCTTTCTTT. Amino acid sequence: CASSSFLSRNTEAFF.